The present entry profiles one T cell receptor beta chain with its context. Its matching antigen is unknown. PCR employed 60 Vbeta and 13 Jbeta primers. Sequencing was performed with immunoSEQ multiplex PCR; in TCRdb, only in-frame clones are kept and a portion is missing. This sample has about 200,000 clones; 80% to 90% occur once, and the top ten carry 0.31%. This specimen comes from a study of cytomegalovirus exposure and HLA in healthy donors. Study-wide points: As a later analysis showed, a missense DCLRE1C variant was linked to trimming of TCR beta V- and J-genes.

Deletions cut 5 bases from V and 2 bases from J, with 14 bases between. Germline CDR1 is SGHNT and CDR2 is YENEEA. The CDR3 runs to 15 residues. This TCR was sampled from a woman younger than 45 in good health and CMV-seronegative. What was sequenced was PBMCs. The rearrangement links TRBV11-3 to TRBJ2-3, with D perhaps TRBD1 (6 bases). CDR3 nucleotide sequence: TGTGCCAGCAGCCACGGACAGTTCCCCACAGATACGCAGTATTTT. This translates into CASSHGQFPTDTQYF.